This TCR beta chain was found in a study of blood T cells in healthy people across ages. Germline V gene data show CDR1 as SGHDT and CDR2 as YYEEEE. Trimming cost V 4 bases and J 2 bases, with 13 bases left between them. This CDR3 is built from 14 residues. Next came a second PCR, run for about 7 to 12 cycles, which used a sample-barcoded 5' primer along with a J-beta primer mix. TCRdb itself ran the 5' RACE reads through MiXCR, one entry per CDR3 protein. The sample has around 500,000 distinct CDR3 sequences, about 28% seen once; the top ten hold approximately 4%. This clonotype has ten or more counts. This sample also appeared in a second study, on T cells of mothers and their children.

The chain has TRBV5-6 and TRBJ2-7; D remains ambiguous. Sequences were obtained from blood. This receptor was identified in a boy between 2 and 15 years old in good health. The CDR3 nucleotides are TGTGCCAGCAGCGGACCGGGCGCGCCCTACGAGCAGTACTTC. It translates to CASSGPGAPYEQYF.